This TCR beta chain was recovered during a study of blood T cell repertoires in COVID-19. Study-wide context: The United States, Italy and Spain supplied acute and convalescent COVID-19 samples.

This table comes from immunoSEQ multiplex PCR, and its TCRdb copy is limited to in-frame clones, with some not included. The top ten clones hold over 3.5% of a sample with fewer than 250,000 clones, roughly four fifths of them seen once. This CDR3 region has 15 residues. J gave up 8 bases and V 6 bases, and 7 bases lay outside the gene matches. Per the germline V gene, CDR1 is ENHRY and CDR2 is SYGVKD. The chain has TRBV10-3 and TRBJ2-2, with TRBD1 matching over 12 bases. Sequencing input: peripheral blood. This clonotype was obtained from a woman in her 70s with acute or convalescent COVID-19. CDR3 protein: CAIRGQGAARGELFF. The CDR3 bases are TGTGCCATCAGGGGACAGGGGGCGGCCAGGGGGGAGCTGTTTTTT.